The 27 T cell receptor beta chains below were found in one sample sequenced in a study of CD8 T cells in Susac syndrome. RNA amounts of about 0.5 to 1 ug underwent reverse transcription with random hexamers. From the immunoSEQ multiplex PCR reads, TCRdb called clonotypes with MiXCR, one entry per CDR3 protein. The sample lists around 280,000 distinct CDR3 sequences, around 90% occurring once. Material: CD4+ T cells from PBMCs. All receptors come from a human donor with multiple sclerosis.

The chain recombines TRBV14 with TRBJ2-4, with 7 bases identical to TRBD1. The length of the CDR3 is 14 residues. Trimming cost V 3 bases and J 4 bases; bases outside gene matches: 3. In germline, CDR1 is SGHDN, CDR2 FVKESK. CDR3 nucleotide sequence: TGTGCCAGCAGCCAGGGACAGATTAAAAACATTCAGTACTTC. It encodes CASSQGQIKNIQYF.

The genes are TRBV12-3 or TRBV12-4 and TRBJ1-2; TRBD1 aligns across 9 bases. CDR3 length: 15 residues. Losses at the gene ends were 6 bases for V and 8 bases for J; bases not matched to a gene: 13. CDR3 coding DNA: TGTGCCAGCAGCCAGTGGGGACAGGGAAAATGGGGCTACACCTTC. Its translation is CASSQWGQGKWGYTF.

The gene calls are TRBV9 and TRBJ1-5, with D possibly being TRBD1 (6 bases). The CDR3 covers 14 residues. Trimming removed 3 bases at V and 10 bases at J, with 17 bases between. CDR1 and CDR2 from the germline V gene are SGDLS and YYNGEE. CDR3 bases: TGTGCCAGCAGCGCCGGGCCTGGGGGCTCCCCCCAGCATTTT. It codes for CASSAGPGGSPQHF. The full variable domain, its missing parts supplied by reference TRBV9 and TRBJ1-5, is DSGVTQTPKHLITATGQRVTLRCSPRSGDLSVYWYQQSLDQGLQFLIQYYNGEERAKGNILERFSAQQFPDLHSELNLSSLELGDSALYFCASSAGPGGSPQHFGDGTRLSIL.

The genes are TRBV6-2 or TRBV6-3 and TRBJ1-1; D is uncertain. The CDR3 spans 16 residues. CDR1 is MNHEY, CDR2 SVGEGT, per germline. The V and J ends lost 5 bases and 6 bases respectively, with 22 bases between them. The CDR3 loop is CASSGYLQALSAEAFF. CDR3 coding DNA: TGTGCCAGCAGTGGGTATCTGCAGGCCCTGAGTGCTGAAGCTTTCTTT.

The rearrangement links TRBV5-1 to TRBJ1-2; D might be TRBD1 (6 bases). The V gene lost 3 bases and the J gene lost 7 bases, with 16 bases spanning the gap. The CDR3 is made up of 14 amino acids. The V gene's germline CDR1 is SGHRS and CDR2 YFSETQ. CDR3 coding DNA: TGCGCCAGCAGCTCTACAGGGTACCGGTCTGGCTACACCTTC. This codes for CASSSTGYRSGYTF.

J is TRBJ2-7 and V is TRBV10-3; 10 bases are shared with TRBD1. V gave up 2 bases and J gave up 0 bases; unmatched junction bases: 10. The CDR3 consists of 18 residues. In germline, CDR1 is ENHRY, CDR2 SYGVKD. CDR3: CAISEPQNGQGVSYEQYF. The CDR3 coding sequence is TGTGCCATCAGTGAGCCACAGAATGGACAGGGGGTCTCCTACGAGCAGTACTTC.

The gene calls are TRBV15 and TRBJ2-5, with D uncertain. This CDR3 spans 14 amino acids. The germline CDR1 and CDR2 sequences are LNHNV and YYDKDF (reference sequence). The V end lost 0 bases, the J end lost 0 bases, and 5 bases lay between the germline ends. The CDR3 protein is CATSRDLDQETQYF. The DNA for the CDR3 is TGTGCCACCAGCAGAGATCTTGACCAAGAGACCCAGTACTTC.

The gene calls are TRBV5-1 and TRBJ2-1; D not certain. Germline V gene lookup returns CDR1 SGHRS and CDR2 YFSETQ. V was clipped by 0 bases and J by 0 bases, with 19 bases between them. The CDR3 consists of 19 residues. CDR3 coding DNA: TGCGCCAGCAGCTTGGTTGCCTCCCTGGGCTATTTCTCCTACAATGAGCAGTTCTTC. Residues: CASSLVASLGYFSYNEQFF.

This sequence joins TRBV3-1 and TRBJ2-5; the D gene is possibly TRBD2 (6 bases). Trimming pared 4 bases from V and 2 bases from J, leaving 11 bases between. This CDR3 comprises 14 residues. Germline CDR1 and CDR2: LGHDT and YNNKEL (reference sequence). DNA of the CDR3: TGTGCCAGCAGCCTTTGGCGGGATCAAGAGACCCAGTACTTC. Translation gives CASSLWRDQETQYF.

Only one count was recorded for this clonotype. This sequence joins TRBV6-2 or TRBV6-3 and TRBJ2-1; tentatively, D is TRBD2 (6 bases). Deletions cut 4 bases from V and 5 bases from J, with 15 bases between. Germline V lookup: CDR1 MNHEY, CDR2 SVGEGT. The CDR3 is made up of 15 amino acids. CDR3 protein: CASSFSPLANNEQFF. The CDR3 nucleotides are TGTGCCAGCAGTTTTTCCCCTCTAGCGAACAATGAGCAGTTCTTC.

The V call is TRBV13, the J call TRBJ2-1; 13 bases are shared with TRBD2. V lost 3 bases and J lost 6; bases outside the gene matches: 5. The CDR3 sequence is 16 residues long. Per germline, CDR1 PRHDT and CDR2 FYEKMQ (reference sequence). CDR3 sequence: CASSLRLAGGGNEQFF. The CDR3, as DNA: TGTGCCAGCAGCTTGCGACTAGCGGGAGGCGGCAATGAGCAGTTCTTC.

The V gene is TRBV10-3, the J gene TRBJ2-3; no clear D gene. Trimming pared 0 bases from V and 6 bases from J, leaving 4 bases between. CDR1 ENHRY and CDR2 SYGVKD come from the germline V gene. This CDR3 region has 12 residues. The CDR3 region is CAISESGDTQYF. The CDR3 nucleotides are TGTGCCATCAGTGAGTCGGGGGATACGCAGTATTTT.

This chain joins TRBV14 and TRBJ2-2; the D is unclear. The CDR3 spans 14 residues. The V end lost 4 bases, the J end lost 8 bases, and 14 bases lay between the germline ends. The germline V gene has CDR1 SGHDN and CDR2 FVKESK. The CDR3 region has the DNA TGTGCCAGCAGCCCAGACTCTGTCGGAGGGGAGCTGTTTTTT. Encoded protein: CASSPDSVGGELFF. The variable domain in full, with the rest retrieved from reference TRBV14 and TRBJ2-2, is EAGVTQFPSHSVIEKGQTVTLRCDPISGHDNLYWYRRVMGKEIKFLLHFVKESKQDESGMPNNRFLAERTGGTYSTLKVQPAELEDSGVYFCASSPDSVGGELFFGEGSRLTVL.

Details on this clonotype: Without the conserved terminal phenylalanine or tryptophan, this CDR3 likely stems from a read error. This chain joins TRBV2 and TRBJ1-2; D perhaps matches TRBD1 (5 bases). Germline V gene sequence: CDR1 SNHLY, CDR2 FYNNEI. The V and J ends lost 7 bases and 4 bases respectively, with 16 bases between them. This CDR3 spans 14 amino acids. DNA for the CDR3: TGTGCCAGCACGAAGGGAGGGGTCTCCTATGGCTACACCCTC. Translating gives CASTKGGVSYGYTL.

The chain uses TRBV9 and TRBJ1-2, with D possibly TRBD1 on 6 matching bases. Trimming cost V 3 bases and J 5 bases, with 17 bases left between them. Germline CDR1 is SGDLS and CDR2 is YYNGEE. CDR3 size: 15 residues. The CDR3 DNA reads TGTGCCAGCAGCGCGCAGGGGTCAGAAGCTTATGGCTACACCTTC. Its translation: CASSAQGSEAYGYTF.

The chain couples TRBV4-2 to TRBJ2-2; 9 nucleotides agree with TRBD2. V was pared by 0 bases and J by 6 bases, with 8 bases of the junction left unmatched. The germline gives CDR1 LGHNA, CDR2 YNFKEQ. The CDR3 spans 17 residues. The CDR3 DNA reads TGTGCCAGCAGCCAAGAAAGGGCTAGCGGGAATTCCGGGGAGCTGTTTTTT. Amino acid sequence: CASSQERASGNSGELFF.

This chain joins TRBV5-4 and TRBJ2-1; 7 bases line up with TRBD1. Germline lookup yields CDR1 SGHNT and CDR2 YYREEE (reference sequence). The CDR3 loop spans 13 amino acids. The J segment lost 7 bases and the V segment lost 0 bases, leaving 1 base of the junction unmatched. The CDR3: CASSLETGNEQFF. The CDR3 DNA sequence: TGTGCCAGCAGCTTGGAGACAGGGAATGAGCAGTTCTTC.

V and J are TRBV5-1 and TRBJ2-7; the match to TRBD1 covers 8 bases. The CDR3 loop spans 15 amino acids. Germline V CDR1 and CDR2: SGHRS, YFSETQ. The trim removed 5 bases at V and 0 bases at J, leaving 7 bases unmatched. The CDR3 DNA follows: TGCGCCAGCAGTAAACAGGGGGGTAGCTCCTACGAGCAGTACTTC. Protein product: CASSKQGGSSYEQYF.

On this clonotype itself: The junction does not match germline at one end; this may be a read error. The J gene is TRBJ2-5, the V gene TRBV7-7; TRBD1 aligns across 9 bases. The CDR3 runs to 17 residues. From germline, CDR1 is SSHAT and CDR2 FNYEAQ (reference sequence). CDR3 sequence (DNA): TGTGCTAGCAGCCTTCTTTCGTTGACAGGGGGTCAAGAGACCCAGTACTTC. It codes for CASSLLSLTGGQETQYF.

The CDR3 DNA reads TGCGCCAGCAGTGAGCCTGGAGCAGACGGGAAAGCAGATACGCAGTATTTT. Its translation: CASSEPGADGKADTQYF. V is TRBV10-1 and J is TRBJ2-3; D may be TRBD2 (5 bases). This CDR3 is 17 amino acids long. Trimming removed 2 bases at V and 4 bases at J, with 19 bases between. Germline assignment: CDR1 WNHNN and CDR2 SYGVQD (reference sequence).

Written as DNA, the CDR3 is TGCAGCGTTGAGGAGGGTGGTGAAGCTTTCTTT. Translation gives CSVEEGGEAFF. The rearrangement uses TRBV29-1 and TRBJ1-1, with D uncertain. Trimming pared 3 bases from V and 7 bases from J, leaving 9 bases between. Looked up from germline, CDR1 is SQVTM and CDR2 is ANQGSEA. The length of the CDR3 is 11 residues.

The chain joins TRBV2 to TRBJ2-1; 12 bases agree with TRBD1. Germline V gene lookup returns CDR1 SNHLY and CDR2 FYNNEI. The CDR3 loop spans 16 amino acids. Unmatched junction bases numbered 5, after V lost 6 bases and J lost 2 bases. The CDR3 sequence is CASRTGQGAAYNEQFF. The CDR3 bases are TGTGCCAGCAGGACGGGACAGGGGGCAGCCTACAATGAGCAGTTCTTC.

The chain combines TRBV7-9 with TRBJ2-5, with unresolved D. Trimming pared 6 bases from V and 2 bases from J, leaving 19 bases between. Germline V lookup: CDR1 SEHNR, CDR2 FQNEAQ (reference sequence). CDR3 length equals 16 residues. In DNA form, the CDR3 reads TGTGCCAGCAGTTCGATCCCACTAACAAAACAAGAGACCCAGTACTTC. Amino acids: CASSSIPLTKQETQYF.

There are a few counts of this clonotype. One end of the junction does not line up with germline, which may come from a read error. The CDR3 DNA is TGTGCCAGCAGCTTAGGGGATCAGCCCCAGCATTTT. Translated: CASSLGDQPQHF. This chain links TRBV12-3 or TRBV12-4 with TRBJ1-5; tentatively, D is TRBD1 (5 bases). The CDR3 loop spans 12 amino acids.

The CDR3: CASSPRGSGETQYF. CDR3 coding DNA: TGTGCCAGCTCACCTCGAGGGAGTGGAGAGACCCAGTACTTC. The chain joins TRBV18 to TRBJ2-5, with D possibly matching TRBD2 (5 bases). Between the trimmed V and J ends, which lost 3 bases and 4 bases, there was a span of 12 bases. The CDR3 runs 14 residues. The germline gives CDR1 KGHSH, CDR2 LQKENI.

The CDR3 here is CSVEIDLGTDTQYF. The CDR3 nucleotides are TGCAGCGTTGAAATCGACTTGGGCACAGATACGCAGTATTTT. The genes are TRBV29-1 and TRBJ2-3, with D hard to call. CDR1 and CDR2 from the germline V gene are SQVTM and ANQGSEA. The CDR3 spans 14 residues. Between the trimmed V and J ends, which lost 2 bases and 1 base, there was a span of 10 bases.

The chain couples TRBV25-1 to TRBJ1-1; D unresolved. Germline values: CDR1 MGHDK, CDR2 SYGVNS. V shed 1 base and J shed 1 base, with 7 bases lying between them. The CDR3 consists of 14 residues. CDR3 in amino acids: CASSESGRNTEAFF. The CDR3 coding sequence is TGTGCCAGCAGTGAATCGGGGAGGAACACTGAAGCTTTCTTT.